This TCR beta chain originates from a study of cytomegalovirus exposure and HLA in healthy donors. The study, taken as a whole, reports: There were 164 TCR beta chains listed as cytomegalovirus-associated. More clonal expansion characterized HLA-associated TCR beta chains than equally common others in a later analysis. An observed cluster of highly shared sequence variants was recorded as a likely sequencing artifact.

Primers: 60 Vbeta forward and 13 Jbeta reverse. The assay was immunoSEQ multiplex PCR, and TCRdb's table has in-frame clones only and misses some. This table has 130,000 to 150,000 clones, 75% to 85% appearing once. Germline V gene data show CDR1 as SGHTA and CDR2 as FQGNSA. Trimming stripped 5 bases from V and 0 bases from J, with 11 bases between. The CDR3 sequence is 14 residues long. In regard to this clone: Its antigen is still unknown.

The TCR was taken from a young woman in good health and CMV-seropositive. V and J are TRBV7-2 and TRBJ2-7, with TRBD1 as a possible D gene (6 bases). Sequenced: PBMCs. The CDR3 sequence is CASSPQGFSYEQYF. The DNA of the CDR3 is TGTGCCAGCAGCCCCCAGGGGTTCTCCTACGAGCAGTACTTC. The full variable domain, with the rest looked up from reference TRBV7-2 and TRBJ2-7, is GAGVSQSPSNKVTEKGKDVELRCDPISGHTALYWYRQSLGQGLEFLIYFQGNSAPDKSGLPSDRFSAERTGGSVSTLTIQRTQQEDSAVYLCASSPQGFSYEQYFGPGTRLTVT.